This record looks at one T cell receptor beta chain sequence and its context. This specimen belongs to a study of control samples from healthy donors and cancer patients. This table comes from immunoSEQ multiplex PCR, and its TCRdb copy is limited to in-frame clones, with some not included. The repertoire has about 110,000 clones, 90% of them found once; the top ten carry 4% to 5.5%. Sequencing was performed on blood. The receptor was derived from a human donor in good health. The donor label of this sample is uncertain.

CDR3 residues: CASSLAQGQLMNTEAFF. The CDR3 coding sequence is TGTGCCAGCAGTTTAGCCCAGGGACAGCTCATGAACACTGAAGCTTTCTTT. This sequence joins TRBV28 and TRBJ1-1; 7 nucleotides match TRBD1. Per the germline V gene, CDR1 is MDHEN and CDR2 is SYDVKM. After removal of 2 bases from V and 0 bases from J, the junction contained 9 bases not matched to a gene. The CDR3 loop spans 17 amino acids.